The clone carrying this TCR beta chain was picked up a small number of times. Its antigen is not known. The data were obtained in a study of T cells in Graves' hyperthyroidism and ophthalmopathy. Germline V lookup: CDR1 MNHNS, CDR2 SASEGT. This CDR3 is built from 17 residues. J was trimmed by 1 base and V by 5 bases; bases with no gene match: 7. The investigators amplified TCR beta CDR3 regions from RNA transcripts. First-round RT-PCR with HTBI primers amplified the TCR CDR3 region. Using its own MiXCR run on the multiplex PCR reads, TCRdb lists one record per CDR3 protein. The sample yields approximately 370,000 distinct CDR3 sequences, roughly 15% seen once. PBMCs were sourced from more than 9 ml fresh peripheral blood. Study-wide findings and caveats: A model of 13 V-J features distinguished ophthalmopathy from stable hyperthyroidism.

The source is a woman aged 25 to 39 with Graves' hyperthyroidism that later progressed to Graves' ophthalmopathy. Sequencing used blood. V usage is TRBV6-1 and J usage is TRBJ2-6, with 8 nucleotides matching TRBD1. In DNA form, the CDR3 reads TGTGCCAGCAGTTCCATTGGGGACAGGTCTGGGGCCAACGTCCTGACTTTC. Amino acid sequence: CASSSIGDRSGANVLTF.